Each of the 19 T cell receptor beta chains below was sequenced from the same sample in a study of post-analysis software for immune sequencing data. cDNA libraries of TCR beta carried unique molecular identifiers. TCRdb processed the PCR reads anew with MiXCR; each CDR3 protein has one entry. The sample contains 650,000 to 900,000 distinct CDR3 sequences, about half of which appear only once. Study-level findings and limits: Five or six TRBV segments were more frequent in patients than controls; TRBV5-6, TRBV5-1 and TRBV20-1 belonged to this group.

Their cognate antigens are unknown. Material for sequencing was blood. These receptors all stem from a girl between 5 and 17 years old with multiple sclerosis.

V and J are TRBV7-3 and TRBJ2-7; 7 bases agree with TRBD1. The CDR3 totals 17 residues. Trimming cost V 4 bases and J 0 bases; bases outside gene matches: 12. Per the germline V gene, CDR1 is SGHTA and CDR2 is FQGTGA. CDR3 DNA: TGTGCCAGCAGCTCCAGTCAGGACAGGACCCTCTCCTACGAGCAGTACTTC. Translating it yields CASSSSQDRTLSYEQYF.

There are a few counts of this clonotype. This chain links TRBV7-6 with TRBJ2-7; weak D call: TRBD1 (6 bases). Deletions cut 5 bases from V and 2 bases from J, with 16 bases between. Germline V gene data show CDR1 as SGHVS and CDR2 as FNYEAQ. This CDR3 has 15 amino acids. CDR3 loop: CASSRPGGGPYEQYF. The CDR3 DNA sequence: TGTGCCAGCAGCCGCCCTGGTGGGGGCCCCTACGAGCAGTACTTC.

This clonotype was seen a few times. The V gene is TRBV12-3 or TRBV12-4, the J gene TRBJ2-3, with a tentative D call TRBD1 (6 bases). V was pared by 3 bases and J by 6 bases, with 10 bases between. The CDR3 has 13 amino acids. Here the CDR3 DNA reads TGTGCCAGCAGTTTTCAGGGGTGGGATACGCAGTATTTT. Translating it yields CASSFQGWDTQYF.

This clonotype was picked up a small number of times. The J gene is TRBJ2-5, the V gene TRBV6-6; 8 bases fit TRBD2. Losses at the gene ends were 7 bases for V and 1 base for J; bases not matched to a gene: 2. This CDR3 is built from 13 residues. Germline V CDR1 and CDR2: MNHNY, SVGAGI (reference sequence). The CDR3 coding sequence is TGTGCCAGCAACAGCGGGGGCCAAGAGACCCAGTACTTC. Translating gives CASNSGGQETQYF.

This chain uses TRBV5-1 with TRBJ2-1, with a possible D match to TRBD1 (6 bases). This CDR3 comprises 15 residues. Germline V gene lookup returns CDR1 SGHRS and CDR2 YFSETQ. Trimming left V 0 bases short and J 8 bases short, with 15 bases between. CDR3 loop: CASSLGTLRQDEQFF. In DNA, the CDR3 is TGCGCCAGCAGCTTGGGGACACTTAGACAGGATGAGCAGTTCTTC.

V and J are TRBV27 and TRBJ2-7, with a possible D match to TRBD1 (5 bases). The germline gives CDR1 MNHEY, CDR2 SMNVEV (reference sequence). The ends were cut back, 2 bases at V and 0 bases at J, with 11 bases in the middle. The CDR3 is 15 residues long. The CDR3 region is CASSLRQHSSYEQYF. CDR3 nucleotide sequence: TGTGCCAGCAGTTTAAGACAGCATAGCTCCTACGAGCAGTACTTC.

The genes are TRBV4-1 and TRBJ2-1, with 12 nucleotides matching TRBD2. CDR1 MGHRA and CDR2 YSYEKL come from the germline V gene. CDR3 length: 17 residues. Losses at the gene ends were 4 bases for V and 7 bases for J; bases not matched to a gene: 11. CDR3 in amino acids: CASSPGGTSGRWNEQFF. The CDR3 DNA follows: TGCGCCAGCAGCCCGGGGGGAACTAGCGGGAGGTGGAATGAGCAGTTCTTC.

V is TRBV6-1 and J is TRBJ1-5; 12 nucleotides line up with TRBD1. This CDR3 has 18 amino acids. The V gene end was trimmed by 5 bases and the J gene end by 6 bases; junction bases not matched to a gene: 14. Germline assignment: CDR1 MNHNS and CDR2 SASEGT. The CDR3 reads CASSPRGGQGATSQPQHF. For the CDR3, the DNA is TGTGCCAGCAGTCCAAGGGGGGGACAGGGGGCGACGAGTCAGCCCCAGCATTTT.

The V gene is TRBV6-2 or TRBV6-3, the J gene TRBJ1-1, with D unclear. CDR3 size: 13 residues. Germline CDR1 reads MNHEY; CDR2 reads SVGEGT. The ends were cut back, 3 bases at V and 5 bases at J, with 10 bases in the middle. DNA for the CDR3: TGTGCCAGCAGTTATGGTAAGGGAACTGAAGCTTTCTTT. It yields the protein CASSYGKGTEAFF.

As for this clonotype: The germline gene is not matched at one end of the junction; a read error may be the cause. The CDR3 is CASSPSGSPDTEYF. In nucleotides, the CDR3 is TGTGCCAGCAGTCCCAGCGGGAGCCCAGATACGGAGTATTTT. The chain links TRBV12-3 or TRBV12-4 to TRBJ2-3, with 8 bases matching TRBD2. This CDR3 is 14 amino acids long.

The genes are TRBV29-1 and TRBJ2-5, with D unclear. The ends were cut back, 6 bases at V and 5 bases at J, with 13 bases in the middle. Germline CDR1 reads SQVTM; CDR2 reads ANQGSEA. CDR3 size: 12 residues. The CDR3: CSVERSVETQYF. CDR3 bases: TGCAGCGTGGAACGGAGTGTGGAGACCCAGTACTTC.

V usage is TRBV4-2 and J usage is TRBJ2-2; D is unresolved. The CDR3 sequence is 13 residues long. The germline V gene has CDR1 LGHNA and CDR2 YNFKEQ. Deletions cut 8 bases from V and 6 bases from J, with 13 bases between. The CDR3 loop reads CASARYVAGELFF. CDR3 in DNA: TGTGCCAGCGCGAGATACGTTGCCGGGGAGCTGTTTTTT.

The V and J genes are TRBV12-3 or TRBV12-4 and TRBJ1-2; no clear D gene. The V end lost 4 bases, the J end lost 5 bases, and 11 bases lay between the germline ends. The CDR3 length is 13 residues. CDR3 residues: CASSWRVRYGYTF. In nucleotides, the CDR3 is TGTGCCAGCAGTTGGAGGGTTCGATATGGCTACACCTTC.

J is TRBJ2-3 and V is TRBV29-1, with TRBD2 matching over 9 bases. The CDR3 runs 13 residues. The germline V gene encodes CDR1 SQVTM and CDR2 ANQGSEA. Unmatched junction bases numbered 3, after V lost 3 bases and J lost 5 bases. CDR3 nucleotides: TGCAGCGTTGACCCAGCGGGAGGAGATACGCAGTATTTT. It translates to CSVDPAGGDTQYF.

V is TRBV15 and J is TRBJ1-4; D may be TRBD1 (5 bases). V was cut by 4 bases and J by 0 bases, with 12 bases left in between. This CDR3 is 16 amino acids long. Germline V CDR1 and CDR2: LNHNV, YYDKDF (reference sequence). CDR3 amino acids: CATSNPSGATNEKLFF. The CDR3 bases are TGTGCCACCAGCAACCCCTCGGGGGCAACTAATGAAAAACTGTTTTTT.

CDR3 sequence (DNA): TGTGCCAGCAGTATGGACAGCTACGAGCAGTACTTC. Protein: CASSMDSYEQYF. The gene calls are TRBV28 and TRBJ2-5, with D possibly TRBD1 on 6 matching bases. The DNA end lines up better with TRBJ2-7; the J call may be wrong. CDR1 is MDHEN and CDR2 is SYDVKM in the germline V gene. The CDR3 runs to 12 residues.

The gene calls are TRBV5-1 and TRBJ2-1, with 9 bases matching TRBD1. V dropped 4 bases and J dropped 6; count of bases not matched to a gene: 8. Germline V gives CDR1 SGHRS, CDR2 YFSETQ. The CDR3 length is 15 residues. CDR3 in amino acids: CASSDGTGIFNEQFF. CDR3 nucleotide sequence: TGCGCCAGCAGCGATGGGACAGGGATCTTCAATGAGCAGTTCTTC.

The chain uses TRBV2 and TRBJ2-7; the D is unclear. Between the trimmed V and J ends, which lost 7 bases and 6 bases, there was a span of 19 bases. Germline values: CDR1 SNHLY, CDR2 FYNNEI. The CDR3 is 14 amino acids. CDR3 DNA: TGTGCCAGCAATATCGAAATGGGCATGGGCGAGCAGTACTTC. Translated, it gives CASNIEMGMGEQYF.

This clonotype was seen more than once but under ten times. The J gene is TRBJ2-7, the V gene TRBV20-1, with 10 bases matching TRBD1. With V trimmed by 5 bases and J by 3 bases, 10 bases remained unmatched. This CDR3 is 15 amino acids long. In germline, CDR1 is DFQATT, CDR2 SNEGSKA (reference sequence). CDR3 DNA sequence: TGCAGTGCTCAGCTTGGGACAGGGGTGAACTACGAGCAGTACTTC. Its translation is CSAQLGTGVNYEQYF.